The next 22 T cell receptor beta chains were all read from a single sample in a study of identical twins. Each CDR3 protein gets one entry after TCRdb re-called the 5' RACE reads with MiXCR. The repertoire holds around 530,000 distinct CDR3 sequences, with 15% as singletons. The same data also went into a second study, on yellow fever vaccine responses in identical twins.

Sequencing input: CD4+ T cells sorted from blood. These receptor sequences come from a woman aged 18-30 years in good health.

This clonotype came up a few times. The chain links TRBV24-1 to TRBJ2-2; TRBD1 is a possible D gene (6 bases). Germline V lookup: CDR1 KGHDR, CDR2 SFDVKD. The V gene lost 3 bases and the J gene lost 0 bases, with 10 bases spanning the gap. The CDR3 totals 16 residues. DNA of the CDR3: TGTGCCACCAGTGATAGGGACACTACGAACACCGGGGAGCTGTTTTTT. Protein sequence: CATSDRDTTNTGELFF.

The gene calls are TRBV7-9 and TRBJ2-3, with 9 bases matching TRBD2. CDR1 and CDR2 (germline): SEHNR, FQNEAQ (reference sequence). The CDR3 runs 16 residues. Germline trimming cut 5 bases from V and 6 bases from J; bases unmatched to any gene: 12. The CDR3 DNA is TGTGCCAGCAGCATCGGGGGACTAGCTTCAGACGATACGCAGTATTTT. Encoded protein: CASSIGGLASDDTQYF.

CDR3 in DNA: TGCGCCAGCAGCTCCGTGGGAGGGTACAATGAGCAGTTCTTC. It translates to CASSSVGGYNEQFF. The V gene is TRBV4-1, the J gene TRBJ2-1; 7 bases match TRBD2. Unmatched junction bases numbered 5, after V lost 5 bases and J lost 4 bases. This CDR3 spans 14 amino acids. Germline assignment: CDR1 MGHRA and CDR2 YSYEKL.

This clonotype was seen only a few times. The chain carries TRBV5-6 and TRBJ2-2; 8 bases are a match to TRBD1. The CDR3 sequence is 16 residues long. CDR1 is SGHDT and CDR2 is YYEEEE in the germline V gene. Trimming took 1 base from V and 1 from J; bases not matched to a gene: 3. The CDR3 spells CASSLRTGQNTGELFF. CDR3 bases: TGTGCCAGCAGCTTGCGGACAGGGCAGAACACCGGGGAGCTGTTTTTT.

This clonotype was picked up a small number of times. The chain links TRBV28 to TRBJ2-3; D unclear. The CDR3 loop spans 13 amino acids. V lost 3 bases, J lost 4 bases, and 8 bases lay in between. Germline values: CDR1 MDHEN, CDR2 SYDVKM. CDR3 bases: TGTGCCAGCAGTTTTCTGGGTCCAGATACGCAGTATTTT. Encoded protein: CASSFLGPDTQYF.

The rearrangement links TRBV5-1 to TRBJ2-3; the D call may be TRBD1 or TRBD2 (5 bases each). This CDR3 contains 17 residues. The V end lost 1 base, the J end lost 4 bases, and 19 bases lay between the germline ends. CDR1 and CDR2 from the germline V gene are SGHRS and YFSETQ. The CDR3 bases are TGCGCCAGCAGCTTGCCGGGGACGACAGCCTCGGCAGATACGCAGTATTTT. Translation gives CASSLPGTTASADTQYF. The complete variable domain, with remaining parts taken from reference TRBV5-1 and TRBJ2-3, reads KAGVTQTPRYLIKTRGQQVTLSCSPISGHRSVSWYQQTPGQGLQFLFEYFSETQRNKGNFPGRFSGRQFSNSRSEMNVSTLELGDSALYLCASSLPGTTASADTQYFGPGTRLTVL.

The chain combines TRBV7-9 with TRBJ2-1; 10 bases align to TRBD2. Germline trimming cut 1 base from V and 10 bases from J; bases unmatched to any gene: 4. From germline, CDR1 is SEHNR and CDR2 FQNEAQ (reference sequence). The CDR3 is 14 residues long. The CDR3 reads CASSLVSSGGEQFF. CDR3 sequence (DNA): TGTGCCAGCAGCTTAGTTAGTAGCGGGGGGGAGCAGTTCTTC.

The rearrangement uses TRBV20-1 and TRBJ2-3, with D hard to call. The CDR3 length is 13 residues. Looked up from germline, CDR1 is DFQATT and CDR2 is SNEGSKA (reference sequence). V shed 1 base and J shed 2 bases, with 7 bases lying between them. CDR3 residues: CSARVPTTDTQYF. The CDR3 coding sequence is TGCAGTGCTAGAGTCCCTACCACAGATACGCAGTATTTT.

This clonotype was seen only a few times. The gene calls are TRBV3-1 and TRBJ2-7; D unresolved. Germline loops: CDR1 LGHDT, CDR2 YNNKEL (reference sequence). V dropped 4 bases and J dropped 2 bases, with 18 bases sitting between them. The CDR3 extends over 16 amino acids. The CDR3 reads CASSPTFLGHAYEQYF. In DNA, the CDR3 is TGTGCCAGCAGCCCAACATTTCTAGGGCATGCCTACGAGCAGTACTTC.

This clonotype was seen more than once but under ten times. V gene TRBV6-2 or TRBV6-3 combines with J gene TRBJ1-1, with a tentative D call TRBD1 (6 bases). V dropped 6 bases and J dropped 5 bases, with 13 bases sitting between them. The length of the CDR3 is 13 residues. The germline CDR1 and CDR2 sequences are MNHEY and SVGEGT. CDR3 sequence: CASRADRQTEAFF. CDR3 in DNA: TGTGCCAGCAGAGCGGACAGACAAACTGAAGCTTTCTTT.

V gene TRBV6-2 or TRBV6-3 combines with J gene TRBJ2-7; 16 nucleotides line up with TRBD2. The V gene end was trimmed by 7 bases and the J gene end by 2 bases; junction bases not matched to a gene: 8. There are 17 residues in the CDR3. Germline V gene data show CDR1 as MNHEY and CDR2 as SVGEGT. The CDR3 loop reads CASTSGTSGRATYEQYF. The CDR3 DNA is TGTGCCAGCACCTCCGGGACTAGCGGGAGGGCTACCTACGAGCAGTACTTC.

CDR3 in amino acids: CSVEPGDRVTGELFF. The CDR3 DNA reads TGCAGCGTTGAACCTGGGGACAGGGTTACCGGGGAGCTGTTTTTT. J is TRBJ2-2 and V is TRBV29-1, with TRBD1 matching over 9 bases. CDR1 SQVTM and CDR2 ANQGSEA come from the germline V gene. The CDR3 is 15 amino acids. V lost 2 bases, J lost 5 bases, and 6 bases stayed unmatched.

The chain uses TRBV5-6 and TRBJ2-5; 7 bases align to TRBD1. This CDR3 comprises 17 residues. With V trimmed by 4 bases and J by 5 bases, 17 bases remained unmatched. Germline V lookup: CDR1 SGHDT, CDR2 YYEEEE. CDR3 bases: TGTGCCAGCAGCACTCAAAGGACAGGTGGATATCAGGAGACCCAGTACTTC. Its translation is CASSTQRTGGYQETQYF.

This clonotype was counted only a few times. This sequence joins TRBV12-3 or TRBV12-4 and TRBJ2-7; 10 nucleotides line up with TRBD2. V lost 6 bases to trimming and J lost 7 bases; unmatched junction nucleotides: 9. The CDR3 is 14 residues long. The chain's CDR3 is CASSPHSGRGEQYF. The CDR3 DNA is TGTGCCAGCAGCCCCCACAGCGGGAGGGGAGAGCAGTACTTC.

Regarding this clonotype: One junction end disagrees with the germline gene, perhaps due to a read error. The chain employs TRBV3-1 and TRBJ1-6, with a weak D call TRBD1 (5 bases). CDR3 length: 19 residues. The germline gives CDR1 LGHDT, CDR2 YNNKEL (reference sequence). The CDR3 spells CASSQGRKLQGRINSPLHF. In nucleotides, the CDR3 is TGTGCCAGCAGTCAAGGCAGGAAGTTGCAGGGCAGAATTAATTCACCCCTCCACTTT.

The V call is TRBV20-1, the J call TRBJ2-5; a possible D gene is TRBD1 (6 bases). Deletions cut 2 bases from V and 2 bases from J, with 9 bases between. CDR1 is DFQATT, CDR2 SNEGSKA, per germline (reference sequence). The CDR3 sequence is 13 residues long. Written as DNA, the CDR3 is TGCAGTGCTAGACGTGGGACACAAGAGACCCAGTACTTC. It is translated as CSARRGTQETQYF.

V gene TRBV12-3 or TRBV12-4 combines with J gene TRBJ1-1; D is unresolved. The V end lost 7 bases, the J end lost 1 base, and 16 bases lay between the germline ends. The CDR3 totals 15 residues. This chain's CDR3 is CASTTNRLGNTEAFF. CDR3 bases: TGTGCCAGCACGACCAATCGCTTGGGGAACACTGAAGCTTTCTTT.

This chain uses TRBV6-1 with TRBJ2-7; D is uncertain. Trimming took 7 bases from V and 2 from J, leaving 6 bases between them. The germline gives CDR1 MNHNS, CDR2 SASEGT. This CDR3 is 11 amino acids long. The CDR3, as DNA: TGTGCCAGCAACGGCCCCTACGAGCAGTACGTC. Translation gives CASNGPYEQYV.

This clonotype turned up a few times. V usage is TRBV10-3 and J usage is TRBJ1-4, with D hard to call. CDR1 and CDR2 from the germline V gene are ENHRY and SYGVKD. This CDR3 is 12 amino acids long. V lost 10 bases and J lost 0, with 6 bases in between. The CDR3 reads CATQATNEKLFF. The CDR3, as DNA: TGTGCCACCCAGGCAACTAATGAAAAACTGTTTTTT.

The gene calls are TRBV20-1 and TRBJ2-5; D is uncertain. Germline V gives CDR1 DFQATT, CDR2 SNEGSKA (reference sequence). The CDR3 has 11 amino acids. Trimming cost V 4 bases and J 5 bases, with 8 bases left between them. The CDR3 DNA follows: TGCAGTGCTAAAAAGTCCGAGACCCAGTACTTC. Residues: CSAKKSETQYF.

The chain carries TRBV25-1 and TRBJ1-3; D might be TRBD1 (6 bases). Trimming shortened V by 3 bases and J by 4 bases, and 10 bases separated the two germline ends. This CDR3 contains 14 residues. The V gene's germline CDR1 is MGHDK and CDR2 SYGVNS. CDR3 region: CASSDSGVGNTIYF. CDR3 DNA sequence: TGTGCCAGCAGTGATTCAGGGGTCGGAAACACCATATATTTT.

This clonotype has only a few counts. The chain is built from TRBV28 and TRBJ2-2; TRBD1 matches 9 bases. Germline V gene lookup returns CDR1 MDHEN and CDR2 SYDVKM. V gave up 6 bases and J gave up 6 bases; unmatched junction bases: 8. The length of the CDR3 is 15 residues. This CDR3 is CASSKSGTGSGELFF. CDR3 nucleotide sequence: TGTGCCAGCAGCAAATCCGGGACAGGGTCCGGGGAGCTGTTTTTT.